This T cell receptor beta chain was profiled in a study of T cell responses to AZD1222 COVID-19 vaccine. Study conclusions and caveats: At baseline, just five or six AZD1222 recipients tested seropositive.

V lost 6 bases and J lost 10; bases outside the gene matches: 7. From germline, CDR1 is MDHEN and CDR2 SYDVKM. This CDR3 is 14 amino acids long. Turning to this clone: Antigen unknown.

Libraries were prepared by immunoSEQ multiplex PCR; TCRdb keeps only in-frame clonotypes and omits some of them. The sample has around 95,000 clones; 80% to 95% are singletons. The sequence was obtained from an adult in good health. This chain joins TRBV28 and TRBJ1-6; 9 bases align to TRBD1. Material: peripheral blood, obtained on day 0 of AZD1222 vaccination. DNA of the CDR3: TGTGCCAGCAGCTGGGACAGGGTGGGCTCACCCCTCCACTTT. It translates to CASSWDRVGSPLHF.